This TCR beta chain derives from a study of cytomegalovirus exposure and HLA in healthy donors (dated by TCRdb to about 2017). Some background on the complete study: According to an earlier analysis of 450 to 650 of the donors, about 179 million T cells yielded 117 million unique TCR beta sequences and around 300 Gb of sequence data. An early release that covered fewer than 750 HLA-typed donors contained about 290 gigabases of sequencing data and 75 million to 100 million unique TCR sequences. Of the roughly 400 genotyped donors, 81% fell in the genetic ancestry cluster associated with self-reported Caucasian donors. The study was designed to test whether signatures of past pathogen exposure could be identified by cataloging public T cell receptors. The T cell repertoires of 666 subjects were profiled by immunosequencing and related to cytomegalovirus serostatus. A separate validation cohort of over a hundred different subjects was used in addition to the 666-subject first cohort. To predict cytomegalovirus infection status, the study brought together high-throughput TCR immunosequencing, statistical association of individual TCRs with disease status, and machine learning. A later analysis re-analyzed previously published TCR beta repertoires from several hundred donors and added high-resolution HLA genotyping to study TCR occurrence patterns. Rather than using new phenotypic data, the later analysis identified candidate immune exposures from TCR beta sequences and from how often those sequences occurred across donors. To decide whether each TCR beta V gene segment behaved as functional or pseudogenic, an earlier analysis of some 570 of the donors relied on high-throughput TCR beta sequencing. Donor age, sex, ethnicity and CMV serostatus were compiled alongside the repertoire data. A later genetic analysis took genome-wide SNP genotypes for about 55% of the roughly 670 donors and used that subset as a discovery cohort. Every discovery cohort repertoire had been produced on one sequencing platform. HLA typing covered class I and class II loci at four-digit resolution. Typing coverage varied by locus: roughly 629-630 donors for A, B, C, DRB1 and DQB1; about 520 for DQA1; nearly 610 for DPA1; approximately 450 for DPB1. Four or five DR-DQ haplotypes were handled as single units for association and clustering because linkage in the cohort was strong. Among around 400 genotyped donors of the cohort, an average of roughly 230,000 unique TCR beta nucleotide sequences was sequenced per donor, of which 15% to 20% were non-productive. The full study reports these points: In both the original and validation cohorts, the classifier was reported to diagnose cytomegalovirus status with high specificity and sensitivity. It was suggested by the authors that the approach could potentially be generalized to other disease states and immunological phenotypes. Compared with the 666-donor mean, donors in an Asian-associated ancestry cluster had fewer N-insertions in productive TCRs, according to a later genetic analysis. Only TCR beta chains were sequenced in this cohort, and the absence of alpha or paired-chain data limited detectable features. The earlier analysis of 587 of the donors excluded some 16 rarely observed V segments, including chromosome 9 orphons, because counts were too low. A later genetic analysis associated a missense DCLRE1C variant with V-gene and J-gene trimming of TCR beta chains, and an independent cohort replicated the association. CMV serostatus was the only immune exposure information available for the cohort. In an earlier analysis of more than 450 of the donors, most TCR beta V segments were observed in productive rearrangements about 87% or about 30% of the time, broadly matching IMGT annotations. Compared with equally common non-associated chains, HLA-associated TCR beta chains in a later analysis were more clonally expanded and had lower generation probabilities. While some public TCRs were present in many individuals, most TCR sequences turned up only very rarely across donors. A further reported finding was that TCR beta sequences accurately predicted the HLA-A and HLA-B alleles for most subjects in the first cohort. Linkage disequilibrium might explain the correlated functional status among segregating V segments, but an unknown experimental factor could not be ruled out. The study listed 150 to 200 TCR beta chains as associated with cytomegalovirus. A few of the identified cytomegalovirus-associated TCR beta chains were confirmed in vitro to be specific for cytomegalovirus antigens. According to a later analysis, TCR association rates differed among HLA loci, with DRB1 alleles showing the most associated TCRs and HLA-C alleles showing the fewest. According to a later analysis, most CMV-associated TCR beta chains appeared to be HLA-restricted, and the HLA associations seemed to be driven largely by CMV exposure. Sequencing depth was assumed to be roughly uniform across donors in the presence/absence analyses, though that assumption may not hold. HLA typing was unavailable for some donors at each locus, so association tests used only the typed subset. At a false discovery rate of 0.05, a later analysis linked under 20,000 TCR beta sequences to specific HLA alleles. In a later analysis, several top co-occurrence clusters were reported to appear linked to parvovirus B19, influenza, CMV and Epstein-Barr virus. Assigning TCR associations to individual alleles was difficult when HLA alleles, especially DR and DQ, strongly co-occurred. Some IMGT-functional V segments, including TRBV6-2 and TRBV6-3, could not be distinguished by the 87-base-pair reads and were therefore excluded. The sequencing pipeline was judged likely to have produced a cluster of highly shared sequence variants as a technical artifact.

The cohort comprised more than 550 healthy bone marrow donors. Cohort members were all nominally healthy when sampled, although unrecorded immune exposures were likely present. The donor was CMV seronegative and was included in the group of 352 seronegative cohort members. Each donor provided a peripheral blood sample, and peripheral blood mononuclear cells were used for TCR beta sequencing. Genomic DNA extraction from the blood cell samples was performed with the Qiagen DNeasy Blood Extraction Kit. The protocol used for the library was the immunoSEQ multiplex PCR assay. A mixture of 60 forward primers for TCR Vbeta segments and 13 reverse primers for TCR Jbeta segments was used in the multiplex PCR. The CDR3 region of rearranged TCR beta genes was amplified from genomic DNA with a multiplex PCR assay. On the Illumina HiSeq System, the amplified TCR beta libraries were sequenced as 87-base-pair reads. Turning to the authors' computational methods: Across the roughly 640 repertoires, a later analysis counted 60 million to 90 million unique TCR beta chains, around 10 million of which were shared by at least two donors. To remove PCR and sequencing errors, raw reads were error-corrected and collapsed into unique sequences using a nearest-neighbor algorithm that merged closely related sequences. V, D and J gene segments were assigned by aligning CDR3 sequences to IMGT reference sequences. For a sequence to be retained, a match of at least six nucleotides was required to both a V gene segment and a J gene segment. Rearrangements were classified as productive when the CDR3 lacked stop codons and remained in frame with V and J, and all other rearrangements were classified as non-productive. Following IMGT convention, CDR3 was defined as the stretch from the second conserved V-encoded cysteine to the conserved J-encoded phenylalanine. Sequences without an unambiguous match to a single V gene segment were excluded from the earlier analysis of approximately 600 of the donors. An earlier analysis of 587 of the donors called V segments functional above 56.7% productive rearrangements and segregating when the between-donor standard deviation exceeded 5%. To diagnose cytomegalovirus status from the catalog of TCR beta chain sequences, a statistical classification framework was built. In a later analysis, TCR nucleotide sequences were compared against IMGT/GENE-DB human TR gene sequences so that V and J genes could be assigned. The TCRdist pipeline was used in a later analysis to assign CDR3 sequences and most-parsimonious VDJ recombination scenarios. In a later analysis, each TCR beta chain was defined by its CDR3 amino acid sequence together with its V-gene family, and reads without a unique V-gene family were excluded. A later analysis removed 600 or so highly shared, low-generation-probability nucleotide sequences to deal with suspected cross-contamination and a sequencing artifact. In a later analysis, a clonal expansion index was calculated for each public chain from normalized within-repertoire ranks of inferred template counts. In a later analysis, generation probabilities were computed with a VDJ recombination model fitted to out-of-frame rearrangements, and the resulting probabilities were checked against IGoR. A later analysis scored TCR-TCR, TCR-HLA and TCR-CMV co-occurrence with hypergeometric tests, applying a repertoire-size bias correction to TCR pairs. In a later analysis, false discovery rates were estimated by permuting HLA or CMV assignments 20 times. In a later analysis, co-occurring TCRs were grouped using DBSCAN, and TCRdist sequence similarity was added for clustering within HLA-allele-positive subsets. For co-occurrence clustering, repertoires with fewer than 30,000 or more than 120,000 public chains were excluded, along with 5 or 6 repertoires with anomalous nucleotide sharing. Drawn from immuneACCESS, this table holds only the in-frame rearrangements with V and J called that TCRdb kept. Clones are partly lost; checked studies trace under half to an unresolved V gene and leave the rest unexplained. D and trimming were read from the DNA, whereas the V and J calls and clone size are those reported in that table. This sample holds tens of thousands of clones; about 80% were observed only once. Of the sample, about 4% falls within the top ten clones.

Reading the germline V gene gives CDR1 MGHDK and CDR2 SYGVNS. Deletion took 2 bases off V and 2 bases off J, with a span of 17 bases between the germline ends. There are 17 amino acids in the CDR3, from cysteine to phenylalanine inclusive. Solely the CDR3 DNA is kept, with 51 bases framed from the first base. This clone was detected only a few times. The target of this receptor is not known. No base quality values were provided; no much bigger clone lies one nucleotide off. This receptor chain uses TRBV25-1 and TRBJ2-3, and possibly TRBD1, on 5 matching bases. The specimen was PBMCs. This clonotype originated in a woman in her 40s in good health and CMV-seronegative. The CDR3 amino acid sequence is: CASSEARLGANTDTQYF. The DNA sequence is TGTGCCAGCAGTGAAGCCCGACTTGGGGCGAACACAGATACGCAGTATTTT.